This paragraph reports one T cell receptor beta chain. The antigen remains unidentified. Input was roughly 2.2 ug genomic DNA, or all available if less. Produced via immunoSEQ multiplex PCR; TCRdb's table is partial and in-frame only. The profile shows around 89,000 clones, 80% to 90% of them singletons. The entry originates in a study of glioma-infiltrating T cells after dendritic cell vaccination. Study context: Dendritic cell vaccine was injected intradermally three times, biweekly. Study results and limitations: Survival was not directly related to TCR clonality in these patients.

This CDR3 spans 15 amino acids. Losses at the gene ends were 2 bases for V and 6 bases for J; bases not matched to a gene: 8. Germline V gene data show CDR1 as SGHRS and CDR2 as YFSETQ. Blood PBMC samples: pre-vaccination, two weeks post third vaccination, and at tumor progression. The sample in question was blood, obtained before dendritic cell vaccination. The clonotype was recovered from a human donor with glioblastoma. V usage is TRBV5-1 and J usage is TRBJ2-3; 8 nucleotides agree with TRBD2. CDR3 loop: CASSLPGGPYDTQYF. CDR3 nucleotides: TGCGCCAGCAGCTTACCGGGAGGGCCTTACGATACGCAGTATTTT.